This is a list of T cell receptor beta chains from one sample in a study of blood T cell repertoires in COVID-19. Some clones are missing from TCRdb's copy, which holds only in-frame ones; the method was immunoSEQ multiplex PCR. The sample lists approximately 41,000 clones, about 80% seen once, with around 40% in the top ten. The sequenced material came from peripheral blood. The origin of the receptors is an elderly woman with acute or convalescent COVID-19. Each CDR3 is given with its conserved first and last residue. A D gene is named only where the DNA matches it firmly. Clone size appears in some rows only: once, few, many, or a class for an expanded clone.

J gene	V gene	clone size	D gene	CDR3 DNA	CDR3 protein
TRBJ1-1	TRBV7-9	NA	NA	TGTGCCAGCAGCTTGCTAACAGGCCGGAACACTGAAGCTTTCTTT	CASSLLTGRNTEAFF
TRBJ2-7	TRBV20-1	NA	NA	TGCAGTGCTAGCCCAGACTACGAGCAGTACTTC	CSASPDYEQYF
TRBJ1-5	TRBV2	NA	NA	TGTGCCAGCAGTGAATCGGGCCTGCGGGAGCCCCAGCATTTT	CASSESGLREPQHF
TRBJ2-1	TRBV9	NA	TRBD2	TGTGCCAGCAGCGCCCTCGCCGGGACTACTATGGCCTACAATGAGCAGTTCTTC	CASSALAGTTMAYNEQFF
TRBJ1-2	TRBV6-2/TRBV6-3	NA	TRBD1	TGTGCCAGCAGCCTCGGGACAGGGGGCGGCTACACCTTC	CASSLGTGGGYTF
TRBJ1-1	TRBV9	few	TRBD1	TGTGCCAGCAGCGTCGGGACAGGGGGTGAGGGGGTTGAAGCTTTCTTT	CASSVGTGGEGVEAFF
TRBJ1-3	TRBV11-2	NA	NA	TGTGCCAGCAGGGGCTATGGAAACACCATATATTTT	CASRGYGNTIYF
TRBJ1-1	TRBV2	NA	NA	TGTGCCAGCAGCGAAGGGGGGGAGGGTGAAGCTTTCTTT	CASSEGGEGEAFF
TRBJ1-2	TRBV28	NA	TRBD1	TGTGCCAGCAGTACTGGACAGGGGGCGGTCTCTGGCTACACCTTC	CASSTGQGAVSGYTF
TRBJ2-7	TRBV6-2/TRBV6-3	NA	TRBD2	TGTGCCAGCAGTGCTAGCGGGGGCCCTCCAAAGGGATCCTACGAGCAGTACTTC	CASSASGGPPKGSYEQYF
TRBJ1-2	TRBV6-5	NA	TRBD1	TGTGCCAGCAGTCAGGACAGGGCTAACTATGGCTACACCTTC	CASSQDRANYGYTF
TRBJ2-3	TRBV18	NA	NA	TGTGCCAGCTCACCGGGTGGTGCGGGCCCCACAGATACGCAGTATTTT	CASSPGGAGPTDTQYF
TRBJ2-5	TRBV2	NA	NA	TGTGCCAGCAGTGAGCGTTTTACAGAGACCCAGTACTTC	CASSERFTETQYF
TRBJ2-3	TRBV10-3	NA	TRBD2	TGTGCCATCAGCGCAGGGACTACCAGAACCACAGATACGCAGTATTTT	CAISAGTTRTTDTQYF
TRBJ2-7	TRBV3-1/TRBV3-2	NA	NA	TGTGCCAGCAGCCAAGATGAAGCGACAGACCCACCCGAGCAGTACTTC	CASSQDEATDPPEQYF
TRBJ1-1	TRBV6-5	NA	NA	TGTGCCAGCAAAAGCCAGGGGCACACTGAAGCTTTCTTT	CASKSQGHTEAFF
TRBJ1-2	TRBV7-9	NA	TRBD1	TGTGCCAGCAGCTTAGCGCTATCAGGGGGCCGGGGCTACACCTTC	CASSLALSGGRGYTF
TRBJ2-3	TRBV4-3	NA	NA	TGCGCCAGCAGCCAAGGGGAGGGGGGGGCAACAGATACGCAGTATTTT	CASSQGEGGATDTQYF
TRBJ1-2	TRBV7-3	NA	TRBD1	TGTGCCAGCAGCACGACCGCAGGGGGCTACTATGGCTACACCTTC	CASSTTAGGYYGYTF
TRBJ1-5	TRBV28	few	NA	TGTGCCAGCAGTGAGACAGGCCGCTATAATCAGCCCCAGCATTTT	CASSETGRYNQPQHF
TRBJ1-3	TRBV6-5	NA	NA	TGTGCCAGCAGCCCCCCAGGGCAATGGAACACCATATATTTT	CASSPPGQWNTIYF
TRBJ1-5	TRBV7-8	NA	NA	TGTGCCAGCAGCTTACAGACGGGAACACAGCCCCAGCATTTT	CASSLQTGTQPQHF
TRBJ1-2	TRBV11-2	once	NA	TGTGCCAGCAGCTTAGCTGACAGATGGGCCCCTGGCTACACCTTC	CASSLADRWAPGYTF
TRBJ2-2	TRBV12-3/TRBV12-4	NA	NA	TGTGCCAGCAGTTTTGGAGGTCCCGGGGAGCTGTTTTTT	CASSFGGPGELFF